The table lists the clone carrying this T cell receptor (beta chain) with many counts. These data are taken from a study of T cells after yellow fever vaccination. The CDR3 runs 15 residues. V lost 1 base to trimming and J lost 8 bases, with 14 bases between them. Germline CDR1 reads SGHVS; CDR2 reads FNYEAQ. Conversion of TCR transcripts into cDNA relied on 5'RACE template switching, which added a universal primer site and UMIs. TCRdb passed the 5' RACE reads through MiXCR, listing each CDR3 protein once. The sample lists 140,000 to 150,000 distinct CDR3 sequences; under 8% were seen once. Sequenced material: CD4+ T cells sorted from PBMCs, taken 10 days after the yellow fever booster vaccination. The source is a man aged 25-40 years who received the YFV17D yellow fever vaccine. The chain carries TRBV7-6 and TRBJ1-4, with D possibly matching TRBD1 (6 bases). CDR3 residues: CASSLVGGPGEKLFF. In nucleotides, the CDR3 is TGTGCCAGCAGCTTAGTTGGGGGCCCGGGGGAAAAACTGTTTTTT.